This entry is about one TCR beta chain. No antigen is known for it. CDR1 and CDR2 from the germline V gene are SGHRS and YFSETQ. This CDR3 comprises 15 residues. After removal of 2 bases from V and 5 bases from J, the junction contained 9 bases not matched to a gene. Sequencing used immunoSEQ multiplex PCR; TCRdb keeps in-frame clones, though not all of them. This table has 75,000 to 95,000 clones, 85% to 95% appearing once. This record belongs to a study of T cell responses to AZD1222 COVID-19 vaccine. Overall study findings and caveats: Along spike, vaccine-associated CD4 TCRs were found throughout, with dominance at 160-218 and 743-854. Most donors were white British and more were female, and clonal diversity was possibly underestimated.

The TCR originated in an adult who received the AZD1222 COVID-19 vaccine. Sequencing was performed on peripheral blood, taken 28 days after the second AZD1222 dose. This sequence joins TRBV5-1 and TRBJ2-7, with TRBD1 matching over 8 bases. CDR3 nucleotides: TGCGCCAGCAGCTTTGATGACAGGGGCCGTAACGAGCAGTACTTC. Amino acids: CASSFDDRGRNEQYF.